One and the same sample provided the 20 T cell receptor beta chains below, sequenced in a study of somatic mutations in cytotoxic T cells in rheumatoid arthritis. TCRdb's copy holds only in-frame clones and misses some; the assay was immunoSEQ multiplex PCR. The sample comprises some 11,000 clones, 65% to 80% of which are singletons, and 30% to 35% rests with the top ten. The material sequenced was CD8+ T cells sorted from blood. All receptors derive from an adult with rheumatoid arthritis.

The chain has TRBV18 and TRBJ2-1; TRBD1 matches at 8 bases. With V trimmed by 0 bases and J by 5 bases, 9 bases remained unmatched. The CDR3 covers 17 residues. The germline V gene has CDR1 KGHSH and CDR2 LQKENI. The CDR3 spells CASSPPDREPYHNEQFF. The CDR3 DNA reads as TGTGCCAGCTCACCACCGGACAGGGAACCCTACCACAATGAGCAGTTCTTC.

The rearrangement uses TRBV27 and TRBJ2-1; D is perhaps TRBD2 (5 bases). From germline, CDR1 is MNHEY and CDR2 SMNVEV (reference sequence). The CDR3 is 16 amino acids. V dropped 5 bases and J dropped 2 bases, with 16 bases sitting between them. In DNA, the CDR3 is TGTGCCAGCAGTCGACGGGATTTAGGACCCTACAATGAGCAGTTCTTC. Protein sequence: CASSRRDLGPYNEQFF.

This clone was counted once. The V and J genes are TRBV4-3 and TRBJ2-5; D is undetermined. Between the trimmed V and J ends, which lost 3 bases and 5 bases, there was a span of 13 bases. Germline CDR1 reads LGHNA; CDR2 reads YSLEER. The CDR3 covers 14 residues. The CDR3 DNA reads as TGCGCCAGCAGCCAGGGCGCTTATGGGGAGACCCAGTACTTC. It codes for CASSQGAYGETQYF.

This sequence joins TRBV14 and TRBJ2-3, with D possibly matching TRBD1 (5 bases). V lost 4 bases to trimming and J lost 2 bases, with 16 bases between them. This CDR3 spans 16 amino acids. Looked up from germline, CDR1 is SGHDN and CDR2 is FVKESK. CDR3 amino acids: CASSRYTGFATDTQYF. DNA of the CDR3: TGTGCCAGCAGCCGATATACAGGTTTTGCCACAGATACGCAGTATTTT.

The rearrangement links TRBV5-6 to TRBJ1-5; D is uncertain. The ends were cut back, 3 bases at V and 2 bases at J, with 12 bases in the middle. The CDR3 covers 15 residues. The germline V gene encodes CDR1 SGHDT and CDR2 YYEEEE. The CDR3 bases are TGTGCCAGCAGCTCAGGAATTCTGGGCAATCAGCCCCAGCATTTT. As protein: CASSSGILGNQPQHF.

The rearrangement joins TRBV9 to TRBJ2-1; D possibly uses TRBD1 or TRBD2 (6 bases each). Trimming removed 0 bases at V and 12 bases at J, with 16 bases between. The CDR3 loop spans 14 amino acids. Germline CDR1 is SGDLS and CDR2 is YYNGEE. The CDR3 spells CASSVGGAPRLQFF. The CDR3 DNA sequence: TGTGCCAGCAGCGTAGGGGGGGCGCCCCGACTGCAGTTCTTC.

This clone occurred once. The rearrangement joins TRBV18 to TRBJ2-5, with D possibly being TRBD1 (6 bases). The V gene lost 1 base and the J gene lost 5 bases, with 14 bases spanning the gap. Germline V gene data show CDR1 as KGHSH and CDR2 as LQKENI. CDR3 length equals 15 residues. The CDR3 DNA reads TGTGCCAGCTCACCACTACAGGGATCGAAGGAGACCCAGTACTTC. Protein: CASSPLQGSKETQYF.

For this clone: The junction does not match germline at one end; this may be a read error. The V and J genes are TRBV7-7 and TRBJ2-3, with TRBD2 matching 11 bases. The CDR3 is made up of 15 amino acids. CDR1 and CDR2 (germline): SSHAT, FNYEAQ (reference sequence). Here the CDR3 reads CASSYSTSGKDTQYF. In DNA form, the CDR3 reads TGTGCTAGCAGCTATTCGACTAGCGGGAAGGATACGCAGTATTTT. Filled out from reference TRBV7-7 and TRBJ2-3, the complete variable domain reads GAGVSQSPRYKVTKRGQDVTLRCDPISSHATLYWYQQALGQGPEFLTYFNYEAQPDKSGLPSDRFSAERPEGSISTLTIQRTEQRDSAMYRCASSYSTSGKDTQYFGPGTRLTVL.

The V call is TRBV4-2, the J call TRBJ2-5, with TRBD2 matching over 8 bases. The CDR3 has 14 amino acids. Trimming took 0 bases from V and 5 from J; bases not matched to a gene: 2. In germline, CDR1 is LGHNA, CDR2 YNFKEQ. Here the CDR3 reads CASSQEAGEETQYF. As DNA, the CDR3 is TGTGCCAGCAGCCAAGAAGCGGGGGAGGAGACCCAGTACTTC.

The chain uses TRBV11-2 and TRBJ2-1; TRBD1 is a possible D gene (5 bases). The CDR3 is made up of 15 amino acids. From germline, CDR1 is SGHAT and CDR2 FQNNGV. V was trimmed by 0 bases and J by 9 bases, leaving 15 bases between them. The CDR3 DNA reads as TGTGCCAGCAGCTTAGATTGGGGCCTGCTTGGTGAGCAGTTCTTC. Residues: CASSLDWGLLGEQFF.

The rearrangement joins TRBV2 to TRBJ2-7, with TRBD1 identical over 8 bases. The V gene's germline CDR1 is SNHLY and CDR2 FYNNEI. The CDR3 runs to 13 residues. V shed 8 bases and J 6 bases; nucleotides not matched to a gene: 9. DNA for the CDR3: TGTGCCAGCGGCCGGACAGGGTCCCTCGAGCAGTACTTC. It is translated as CASGRTGSLEQYF.

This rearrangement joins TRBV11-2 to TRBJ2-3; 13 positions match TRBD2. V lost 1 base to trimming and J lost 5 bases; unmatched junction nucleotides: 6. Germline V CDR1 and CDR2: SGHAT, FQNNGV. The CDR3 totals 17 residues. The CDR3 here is CASSLGTLAGGQDTQYF. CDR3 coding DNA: TGTGCCAGCAGCTTAGGCACACTAGCGGGAGGGCAAGATACGCAGTATTTT.

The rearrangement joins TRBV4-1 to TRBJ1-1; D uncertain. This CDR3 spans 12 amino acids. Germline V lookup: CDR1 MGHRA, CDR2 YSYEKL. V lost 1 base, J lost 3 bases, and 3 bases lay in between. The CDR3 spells CASSQGDTEAFF. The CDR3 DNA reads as TGCGCCAGCAGCCAAGGGGACACTGAAGCTTTCTTT.

The CDR3 loop reads CASLGGADTEAFF. The CDR3 nucleotides read TGTGCCAGCCTGGGGGGCGCGGACACTGAAGCTTTCTTT. This chain uses TRBV6-6 with TRBJ1-1, with D maybe TRBD1 (6 bases). This CDR3 has 13 amino acids. V was shortened by 8 bases and J by 3 bases, with 13 bases between the two germline ends. In germline, CDR1 is MNHNY, CDR2 SVGAGI (reference sequence).

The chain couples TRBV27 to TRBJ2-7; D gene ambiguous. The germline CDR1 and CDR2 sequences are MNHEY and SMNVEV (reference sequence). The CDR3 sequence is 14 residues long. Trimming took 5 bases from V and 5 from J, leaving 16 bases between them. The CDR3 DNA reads TGTGCCAGCAGTCCAGCGACCCTGGGAAACGAGCAGTACTTC. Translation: CASSPATLGNEQYF.

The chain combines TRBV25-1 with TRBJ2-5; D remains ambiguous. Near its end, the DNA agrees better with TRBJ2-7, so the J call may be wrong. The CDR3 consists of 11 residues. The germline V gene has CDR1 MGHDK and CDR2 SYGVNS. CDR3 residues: CASSEGYEQYF. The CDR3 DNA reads TGTGCCAGCAGTGAAGGGTACGAGCAGTACTTC.

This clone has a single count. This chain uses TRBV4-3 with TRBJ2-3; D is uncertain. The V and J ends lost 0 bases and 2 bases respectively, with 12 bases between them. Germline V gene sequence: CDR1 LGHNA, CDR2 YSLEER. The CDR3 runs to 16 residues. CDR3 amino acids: CASSQDHGRPTDTQYF. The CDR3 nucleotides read TGCGCCAGCAGCCAAGATCACGGCAGGCCCACAGATACGCAGTATTTT.

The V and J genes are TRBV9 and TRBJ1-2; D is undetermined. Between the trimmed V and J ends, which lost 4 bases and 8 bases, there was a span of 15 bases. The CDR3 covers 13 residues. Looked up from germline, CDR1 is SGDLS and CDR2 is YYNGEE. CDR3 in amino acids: CASSLTSMVGYTF. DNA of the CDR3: TGTGCCAGCAGCCTTACCTCTATGGTAGGCTACACCTTC.

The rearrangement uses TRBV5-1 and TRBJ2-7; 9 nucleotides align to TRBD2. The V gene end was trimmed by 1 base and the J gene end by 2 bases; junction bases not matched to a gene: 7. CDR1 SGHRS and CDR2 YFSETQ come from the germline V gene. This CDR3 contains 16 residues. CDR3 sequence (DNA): TGCGCCAGCAGCTTGACTAGCGGGTCAGGAACCTACGAGCAGTACTTC. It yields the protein CASSLTSGSGTYEQYF. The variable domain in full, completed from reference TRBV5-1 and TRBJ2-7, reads KAGVTQTPRYLIKTRGQQVTLSCSPISGHRSVSWYQQTPGQGLQFLFEYFSETQRNKGNFPGRFSGRQFSNSRSEMNVSTLELGDSALYLCASSLTSGSGTYEQYFGPGTRLTVT.

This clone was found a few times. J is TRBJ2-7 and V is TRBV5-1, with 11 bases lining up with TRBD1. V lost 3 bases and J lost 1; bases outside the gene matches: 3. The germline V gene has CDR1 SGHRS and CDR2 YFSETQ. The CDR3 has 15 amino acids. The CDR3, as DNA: TGCGCCAGCAGCTGGGGGACAGGGGGATCCTACGAGCAGTACTTC. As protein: CASSWGTGGSYEQYF.